The clone carrying this TCR beta chain has a count of ten or more. Its specificity is unknown. The data were obtained in a study of identical twins. Study-level findings and limits: An excess of low generation probability was shown by twin-shared out-of-frame alpha sequences. The more abundant beta clonotypes in cord blood had fewer insertions, and memory repertoires did not show this.

CDR1 and CDR2 from the germline V gene are SGHTA and FQGNSA. Germline trimming cut 7 bases from V and 4 bases from J; bases unmatched to any gene: 7. The CDR3 runs 15 residues. After template switching added a universal primer site, the resulting cDNA carried unique molecular identifiers. TCRdb itself ran the 5' RACE reads through MiXCR, one entry per CDR3 protein. This sample has around 240,000 distinct CDR3 sequences, with 5.5% to 7% found just once. These records were also assigned to another study, of yellow fever vaccine responses in identical twins.

The V gene is TRBV7-2, the J gene TRBJ2-1, with 10 nucleotides matching TRBD2. The clonotype was recovered from a woman between 18 and 29 years old in good health. The sequenced sample consisted of memory (CD45RO+) T cells sorted from blood. CDR3 coding DNA: TGTGCCAGCACCACGGGGACTAGCGTATACAATGAGCAGTTCTTC. Its translation: CASTTGTSVYNEQFF.